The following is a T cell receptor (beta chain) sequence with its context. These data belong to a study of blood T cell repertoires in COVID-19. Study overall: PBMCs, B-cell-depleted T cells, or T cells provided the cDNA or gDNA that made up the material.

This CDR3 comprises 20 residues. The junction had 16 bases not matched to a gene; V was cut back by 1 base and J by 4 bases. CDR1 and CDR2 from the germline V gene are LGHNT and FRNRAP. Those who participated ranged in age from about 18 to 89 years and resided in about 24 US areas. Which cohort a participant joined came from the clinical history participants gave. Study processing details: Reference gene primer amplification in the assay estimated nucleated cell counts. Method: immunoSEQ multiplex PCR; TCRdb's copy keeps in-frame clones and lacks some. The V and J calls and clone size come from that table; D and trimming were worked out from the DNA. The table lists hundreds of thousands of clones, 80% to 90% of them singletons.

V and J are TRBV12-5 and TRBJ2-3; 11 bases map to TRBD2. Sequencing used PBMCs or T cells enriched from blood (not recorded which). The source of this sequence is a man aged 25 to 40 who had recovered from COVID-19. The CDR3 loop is CASGLGPSSSSGRLSDTQYF. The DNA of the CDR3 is TGTGCTAGTGGTTTGGGGCCCTCCTCCTCTAGCGGGAGGTTATCAGATACGCAGTATTTT. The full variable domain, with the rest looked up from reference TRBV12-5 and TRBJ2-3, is DARVTQTPRHKVTEMGQEVTMRCQPILGHNTVFWYRQTMMQGLELLAYFRNRAPLDDSGMPKDRFSAEMPDATLATLKIQPSEPRDSAVYFCASGLGPSSSSGRLSDTQYFGPGTRLTVL.